This TCR beta chain was recovered during a study of T cells in Graves' hyperthyroidism and ophthalmopathy. Overall study results and limits: Appearing also in blood were most of the thyroid clonotypes expanded above 0.001.

The CDR3 regions of TCR beta were amplified from RNA transcripts. Primed by the HTBI set, a first-round RT-PCR was run on the TCR CDR3. TCRdb reprocessed the multiplex PCR reads via MiXCR and lists one record per CDR3 protein. The sample holds more than 550,000 distinct CDR3 sequences, just under 45% seen once. Comment on this clonotype: Its specificity is not known.

The germline V and J ends were trimmed by 1 base and 7 bases, with 12 bases remaining between them. Per germline, CDR1 SGHRS and CDR2 YFSETQ. CDR3 length equals 15 residues. The sample was peripheral blood or thyroid tissue (not recorded which). V usage is TRBV5-1 and J usage is TRBJ1-6; D is uncertain. The TCR comes from an adult man with Graves' disease, either hyperthyroidism or ophthalmopathy (not recorded which). The CDR3 region is CASSLSWLPNSPLHF. CDR3 bases: TGCGCCAGCAGCTTGAGCTGGCTACCCAATTCACCCCTCCACTTT.